This T cell receptor (beta chain) appears in the sequencing data of a study of blood T cell repertoires in COVID-19. Profiling relied on immunoSEQ multiplex PCR, and the TCRdb table lists in-frame clones only, not all of them. The sample shows a few hundred thousand clones, 90% of them seen only once. The CDR3 consists of 18 residues. Germline lookup yields CDR1 LGHDT and CDR2 YNNKEL (reference sequence). The V gene lost 1 base and the J gene lost 2 bases, with 21 bases spanning the gap. The V and J genes are TRBV3-1 (or the pseudogene TRBV3-2) and TRBJ2-7; D is unresolved. Sequences were obtained from peripheral blood. This sequence originates from a woman in her sixties or seventies with COVID-19, enrolled during active disease. DNA for the CDR3: TGTGCCAGCAGCCAAGTCCCTCCCACCCGGTCCGTGGCCTACGAGCAGTACTTC. This codes for CASSQVPPTRSVAYEQYF.